The 19 T cell receptor beta chains given below trace back to one sample, sequenced in a study of blood T cell repertoires in COVID-19. Only in-frame clones appear in the TCRdb table, and some are missing; sequencing was by immunoSEQ multiplex PCR. This sample has roughly 120,000 clones, with nearly 90% found just once. The sample consisted of peripheral blood. The source is a woman in her seventies who had recovered from COVID-19.

The chain couples TRBV6-5 to TRBJ1-3; the match to TRBD1 covers 7 bases. The CDR3 has 13 amino acids. Germline trimming cut 7 bases from V and 4 bases from J; bases unmatched to any gene: 4. Germline V gene data show CDR1 as MNHEY and CDR2 as SVGAGI. CDR3 sequence reads: CASNTGVGNTIYF. In DNA form, the CDR3 reads TGTGCCAGCAATACAGGGGTAGGAAACACCATATATTTT.

The rearrangement links TRBV19 to TRBJ2-6, with a weak D call TRBD1 (5 bases). Germline V gene sequence: CDR1 LNHDA, CDR2 SQIVND (reference sequence). V gave up 7 bases and J gave up 2 bases, with 9 bases separating them. This CDR3 is built from 14 residues. The DNA for the CDR3 is TGTGCCAGTACCTTAGGGGCTGGGGCCAACGTCCTGACTTTC. The encoded protein is CASTLGAGANVLTF.

The rearrangement links TRBV5-1 to TRBJ2-7; D might be TRBD2 (6 bases). Trimming cost V 3 bases and J 3 bases, with 10 bases left between them. CDR3 length equals 13 residues. Germline V lookup: CDR1 SGHRS, CDR2 YFSETQ. CDR3 residues: CASSWGTFYEQYF. The DNA of the CDR3 is TGCGCCAGCAGCTGGGGGACTTTCTACGAGCAGTACTTC.

The genes are TRBV6-5 and TRBJ1-5; D perhaps matches TRBD1 (5 bases). Germline V gene lookup returns CDR1 MNHEY and CDR2 SVGAGI. Between the trimmed V and J ends, which lost 5 bases and 1 base, there was a span of 9 bases. The CDR3 has 14 residues. Here the CDR3 reads CASSTRQSNQPQHF. The CDR3 DNA sequence: TGTGCCAGCAGTACAAGACAGAGCAATCAGCCCCAGCATTTT.

V usage is TRBV4-3 and J usage is TRBJ2-1, with D unclear. Germline V gene sequence: CDR1 LGHNA, CDR2 YSLEER. The CDR3 sequence is 15 residues long. V was pared by 1 base and J by 7 bases, with 14 bases between. CDR3 DNA sequence: TGCGCCAGCAGCCAAGTTTGGGTAGCTAGGAATGAGCAGTTCTTC. Protein: CASSQVWVARNEQFF.

This chain joins TRBV14 and TRBJ2-2; 10 nucleotides agree with TRBD1. CDR3 length equals 16 residues. After removal of 4 bases from V and 4 bases from J, the junction contained 6 bases not matched to a gene. The germline gives CDR1 SGHDN, CDR2 FVKESK. The CDR3 nucleotides are TGTGCCAGCAGCCCACGACAGGGGGCTTTCACCGGGGAGCTGTTTTTT. Translated, it gives CASSPRQGAFTGELFF.

J is TRBJ2-5 and V is TRBV9; D is possibly TRBD2 (5 bases). Germline V gene sequence: CDR1 SGDLS, CDR2 YYNGEE. V shed 0 bases and J shed 5 bases, with 11 bases lying between them. The CDR3 has 14 amino acids. The CDR3 DNA sequence: TGTGCCAGCAGCGTAGGAGGGAGATTGGAGACCCAGTACTTC. It codes for CASSVGGRLETQYF. Together with reference TRBV9 and TRBJ2-5, the CDR3 gives the full variable domain: DSGVTQTPKHLITATGQRVTLRCSPRSGDLSVYWYQQSLDQGLQFLIQYYNGEERAKGNILERFSAQQFPDLHSELNLSSLELGDSALYFCASSVGGRLETQYFGPGTRLLVL.

The chain employs TRBV18 and TRBJ1-4; D might be TRBD1 (5 bases). CDR1 KGHSH and CDR2 LQKENI come from the germline V gene. Trimming took 3 bases from V and 4 from J, leaving 12 bases between them. The CDR3 has 15 amino acids. CDR3 sequence (DNA): TGTGCCAGCTCACCTAAGGGGCGGAATAATGAAAAACTGTTTTTT. Protein sequence: CASSPKGRNNEKLFF.

CDR3 sequence reads: CASSPDRLFNEQFF. The DNA of the CDR3 is TGTGCCAGCAGCCCCGACAGACTGTTCAATGAGCAGTTCTTC. The chain carries TRBV6-5 and TRBJ2-1, with D tentatively TRBD1 (5 bases). This CDR3 contains 14 residues. Per the germline V gene, CDR1 is MNHEY and CDR2 is SVGAGI. V was cut by 6 bases and J by 6 bases, with 15 bases left in between.

The table lists this clone with a few counts. The rearrangement joins TRBV20-1 to TRBJ2-7; 7 positions match TRBD2. The CDR3 has 13 residues. V lost 3 bases, J lost 5 bases, and 7 bases stayed unmatched. Germline CDR1 DFQATT, CDR2 SNEGSKA (reference sequence). CDR3 in DNA: TGCAGTGCTAGTTACGGGAGGAGCGACGAGCAGTACTTC. It translates to CSASYGRSDEQYF.

This clone turned up a few times. The V call is TRBV6-5, the J call TRBJ2-3; D might be TRBD2 (6 bases). Germline V gene sequence: CDR1 MNHEY, CDR2 SVGAGI. The CDR3 covers 14 residues. Trimming pared 6 bases from V and 0 bases from J, leaving 10 bases between. The CDR3 here is CASSRGTSTDTQYF. The CDR3 DNA sequence: TGTGCCAGCAGCCGGGGGACTAGCACAGATACGCAGTATTTT.

V is TRBV30 and J is TRBJ2-1; D ambiguous. CDR1 and CDR2 from the germline V gene are GTSNPN and SVGIG (reference sequence). The CDR3 totals 13 residues. The V gene lost 7 bases and the J gene lost 3 bases, with 13 bases spanning the gap. In DNA, the CDR3 is TGTGCCTTCCTCCGGCGGCTCTACAATGAGCAGTTCTTC. It codes for CAFLRRLYNEQFF.

In DNA, the CDR3 is TGTGCCAGCAGCTCTCGTCCCGGGACTAGCGGGGGAGCCAAAAACATTCAGTACTTC. Its translation: CASSSRPGTSGGAKNIQYF. The V call is TRBV9, the J call TRBJ2-4; 14 bases align to TRBD2. Germline V gene data show CDR1 as SGDLS and CDR2 as YYNGEE. The CDR3 covers 19 residues. V lost 4 bases, J lost 0 bases, and 9 bases stayed unmatched.

This chain joins TRBV9 and TRBJ2-5, with 10 positions matching TRBD2. The CDR3 consists of 16 residues. The germline CDR1 and CDR2 sequences are SGDLS and YYNGEE. With 0 bases clipped from V and 5 bases from J, the junction kept 7 bases outside the gene matches. CDR3: CASSVGLAGDRETQYF. The CDR3 DNA reads as TGTGCCAGCAGCGTAGGGCTAGCGGGGGACAGGGAGACCCAGTACTTC.

The chain recombines TRBV18 with TRBJ1-5; 8 nucleotides line up with TRBD1. This CDR3 is 16 amino acids long. Per the germline V gene, CDR1 is KGHSH and CDR2 is LQKENI. V shed 3 bases and J 5 bases; nucleotides not matched to a gene: 9. The CDR3 nucleotides read TGTGCCAGCTCACCGAACCGCGACAGGGGATATCAGCCCCAGCATTTT. It yields the protein CASSPNRDRGYQPQHF.

V gene TRBV7-6 combines with J gene TRBJ1-3; possibly TRBD1 for D (6 bases). Trimming cost V 3 bases and J 2 bases, with 8 bases left between them. The CDR3 contains 14 residues. Looked up from germline, CDR1 is SGHVS and CDR2 is FNYEAQ. The CDR3 bases are TGTGCCAGCAGCTTCGCAGGGGCTGGAAACACCATATATTTT. Encoded protein: CASSFAGAGNTIYF.

The table lists this clone with a count of one. The rearrangement uses TRBV6-2 or TRBV6-3 and TRBJ2-3; TRBD1 agrees at 8 bases. CDR1 is MNHEY and CDR2 is SVGEGT in the germline V gene. J lost 0 bases, V lost 4 bases, and 3 bases had no gene match. CDR3 length equals 15 residues. The CDR3 sequence: CASSSQGVSTDTQYF. CDR3 in DNA: TGTGCCAGCAGTTCACAGGGGGTAAGCACAGATACGCAGTATTTT.

The V and J genes are TRBV27 and TRBJ2-7; weak D call: TRBD1 (6 bases). This CDR3 spans 13 amino acids. V was trimmed by 7 bases and J by 3 bases, leaving 13 bases between them. Looked up from germline, CDR1 is MNHEY and CDR2 is SMNVEV (reference sequence). CDR3: CASMAAGVYEQYF. The CDR3 nucleotides read TGTGCCAGCATGGCGGCAGGGGTCTACGAGCAGTACTTC.

V is TRBV27 and J is TRBJ1-6; D is unresolved. Germline CDR1 and CDR2: MNHEY and SMNVEV (reference sequence). The ends were cut back, 6 bases at V and 7 bases at J, with 10 bases in the middle. The CDR3 spans 13 residues. The CDR3 region is CASSPTGNSPLHF. CDR3 in DNA: TGTGCCAGCAGCCCAACGGGGAATTCACCCCTCCACTTT.